This TCR beta chain was sequenced in a study of cytomegalovirus exposure and HLA in healthy donors. As for the study in general: HLA-typed donors were the source of about 85 million unique TCRs held in an early data release.

Per the germline V gene, CDR1 is LGHNT and CDR2 is FRNRAP. CDR3 length equals 16 residues. Study outcomes and limitations: TCR beta chains associated with HLA were, in a later analysis, more clonally expanded than equally common others.

To note about this clone: Its antigen is not identified. An end of the junction differs from the germline gene, which may be a read error. Other DNA sequences within the sample encode an identical CDR3.

Primers included in the PCR were 60 Vbeta and 13 Jbeta primers. The assay was immunoSEQ multiplex PCR, and TCRdb's table has in-frame clones only and misses some. The sample carries roughly 110,000 clones, roughly four fifths recorded once. The TCR comes from a man aged 45-65 years in good health and CMV-seronegative. This chain joins TRBV12-5 and TRBJ1-2; 8 positions agree with TRBD1. Sequenced material: PBMCs. Here the CDR3 reads CASGLVVGRGHDGYTF. CDR3 in DNA: TGTGCTAGTGGCTTGGTAGTGGGCAGGGGGCATGATGGCTACACCTTC.